The 10 T cell receptor beta chains reported below all come from one sample, sequenced in a study of blood T cell repertoires in COVID-19. Using immunoSEQ multiplex PCR, the repertoire was profiled, and TCRdb retains in-frame clones only, with some absent. The sample lists some 170,000 clones; 75% to 85% were seen once. The sequencing input was PBMCs or T cells enriched from blood (not recorded which). These receptors were collected from a middle-aged man who had recovered from COVID-19.

The chain couples TRBV3-1 (or the pseudogene TRBV3-2) to TRBJ1-4; TRBD1 matches 8 bases. Germline V CDR1 and CDR2: LGHDT, YNNKEL (reference sequence). The CDR3 totals 14 residues. Trimming took 4 bases from V and 10 from J; bases not matched to a gene: 8. The CDR3 reads CASSPTGARGKLFF. As DNA, the CDR3 is TGTGCCAGCAGCCCGACAGGGGCCAGGGGAAAACTGTTTTTT.

This chain connects TRBV5-6 to TRBJ2-1, with 10 bases lining up with TRBD2. V gave up 0 bases and J gave up 4 bases; unmatched junction bases: 1. The CDR3 spans 15 residues. Per the germline V gene, CDR1 is SGHDT and CDR2 is YYEEEE. The CDR3 loop reads CASSLDSGGYNEQFF. The CDR3 region has the DNA TGTGCCAGCAGCTTGGATAGCGGGGGGTACAATGAGCAGTTCTTC.

The CDR3 protein is CASSLSYQGEGYTF. For the CDR3, the DNA is TGTGCCAGCAGCCTGAGTTATCAGGGGGAGGGCTACACCTTC. This sequence joins TRBV7-9 and TRBJ1-2; 7 bases agree with TRBD1. Germline V lookup: CDR1 SEHNR, CDR2 FQNEAQ (reference sequence). The CDR3 totals 14 residues. The ends lost 5 bases at V and 8 bases at J; junction bases unmatched: 11.

This clone was seen more than once but under ten times. The chain combines TRBV13 with TRBJ2-5; 11 bases are shared with TRBD2. The CDR3 consists of 16 residues. Germline CDR1 reads PRHDT; CDR2 reads FYEKMQ (reference sequence). V lost 2 bases and J lost 4; bases outside the gene matches: 6. The CDR3 loop is CASSLNRLAGGETQYF. The CDR3 DNA is TGTGCCAGCAGCTTAAACAGGCTAGCGGGGGGAGAGACCCAGTACTTC.

The V gene is TRBV24-1, the J gene TRBJ2-2, with 8 bases matching TRBD1. The CDR3 covers 15 residues. V trimming: 4 bases; J trimming: 1 base; junction bases outside the gene matches: 1. The germline CDR1 and CDR2 sequences are KGHDR and SFDVKD. CDR3 in amino acids: CATSEGQVNTGELFF. The CDR3 region has the DNA TGTGCCACCAGTGAGGGACAGGTGAACACCGGGGAGCTGTTTTTT.

The chain carries TRBV6-5 and TRBJ2-5; 12 nucleotides align to TRBD1. V shed 4 bases, J shed 1 base, and the junction held 1 base outside the gene matches. Looked up from germline, CDR1 is MNHEY and CDR2 is SVGAGI. The CDR3 contains 15 residues. CDR3 DNA sequence: TGTGCCAGCAGTTCGGGACAGGGGGCCCAAGAGACCCAGTACTTC. This codes for CASSSGQGAQETQYF.

The V call is TRBV2, the J call TRBJ1-6; D gene unclear. The CDR3 has 14 residues. Germline CDR1 SNHLY, CDR2 FYNNEI. Trimming shortened V by 7 bases and J by 10 bases, and 17 bases separated the two germline ends. The CDR3 protein is CASILSGVRSPLHF. The CDR3 DNA reads as TGTGCCAGCATCCTTAGCGGGGTCCGGTCACCCCTCCACTTT.

This chain links TRBV6-5 with TRBJ1-4; 8 positions match TRBD1. In germline, CDR1 is MNHEY, CDR2 SVGAGI. CDR3 length: 14 amino acids. J gave up 3 bases and V 6 bases, and 3 bases lay outside the gene matches. The CDR3 protein is CASRRQGSNEKLFF. The CDR3 nucleotides are TGTGCCAGCAGGCGACAGGGGTCTAATGAAAAACTGTTTTTT.

The count of this clone is one. This chain uses TRBV5-1 with TRBJ2-7; perhaps TRBD2 as D (6 bases). The CDR3 covers 15 residues. Looked up from germline, CDR1 is SGHRS and CDR2 is YFSETQ. The ends were cut back, 2 bases at V and 5 bases at J, with 17 bases in the middle. The CDR3 bases are TGCGCCAGCAGCTTACCGACTAGAGGATTCAACGAGCAGTACTTC. Translating it yields CASSLPTRGFNEQYF.

The CDR3 is CASTGQGGNTIYF. The CDR3 DNA sequence: TGTGCCAGCACTGGACAGGGGGGAAACACCATATATTTT. The chain couples TRBV10-3 to TRBJ1-3, with 9 bases that match TRBD1. The CDR3 is made up of 13 amino acids. Per the germline V gene, CDR1 is ENHRY and CDR2 is SYGVKD. The trim removed 10 bases at V and 4 bases at J, leaving 5 bases unmatched.